Following are 3 T cell receptor beta chains from one sample sequenced in a study of T cell responses to AZD1222 COVID-19 vaccine. Clones were read by immunoSEQ multiplex PCR, and TCRdb kept only the in-frame ones, dropping some. Among some 120,000 clones listed, 70% to 90% were seen once. This sample comprised peripheral blood, obtained on day 0 of MenACWY control vaccination. These receptors originate from an adult in good health.

This clone was recorded only once. This chain connects TRBV24-1 to TRBJ2-3; 7 bases fit TRBD1. There are 19 residues in the CDR3. CDR1 KGHDR and CDR2 SFDVKD come from the germline V gene. With V trimmed by 1 base and J by 0 bases, 12 bases remained unmatched. CDR3 sequence: CATSDFTETGTPSTDTQYF. The CDR3, as DNA: TGTGCCACCAGTGATTTCACCGAGACAGGGACACCTAGCACAGATACGCAGTATTTT.

The CDR3 loop is CASSGNRGSQVEKLFF. The CDR3 coding sequence is TGTGCCAGCAGCGGAAACAGGGGATCCCAGGTCGAAAAACTGTTTTTT. The chain links TRBV9 to TRBJ1-4; 7 bases agree with TRBD1. CDR3 length equals 16 residues. Germline V gene sequence: CDR1 SGDLS, CDR2 YYNGEE. Germline trimming cut 3 bases from V and 8 bases from J; bases unmatched to any gene: 13.

The sample holds one count of this clone. The chain carries TRBV7-8 and TRBJ1-6; 10 bases match TRBD1. This CDR3 region has 16 residues. Unmatched junction bases numbered 7, after V lost 1 base and J lost 10 bases. Germline CDR1 SGHVS, CDR2 FQNEAQ. DNA of the CDR3: TGTGCCAGCAGCTTAGAGGGGACAGGGGCTCGGTCACCCCTCCACTTT. Protein sequence: CASSLEGTGARSPLHF.